Detailed here is one TCR beta chain. The antigen is not known. Documented time point: cycle 4 day 1 (C4D1), after less than seven weeks of nivolumab. Every patient experienced relapse after autologous stem cell transplantation, and brentuximab vedotin exposure varied. From thawed PBMCs, CD4+ T cells were purified using magnetic negative selection. Complete response, partial response or progressive disease constituted the best response categories observed. The data were produced by immunoSEQ multiplex PCR, yet TCRdb's version contains in-frame clones alone and is incomplete. The table includes 29,000 or so clones, about four fifths detected once. These data are taken from a study of PD-1 blockade in classical Hodgkin lymphoma. Overall study results and limits: Before treatment, complete responders showed about the same diversity as newly diagnosed patients. Factors driving the repertoire differences, possibly disease activity or prior therapy, remain undefined. By C4D1, CD4+ diversity increased significantly, especially in complete responders.

Germline assignment: CDR1 MGHRA and CDR2 YSYEKL. CDR3 length: 12 residues. Deletions cut 3 bases from V and 7 bases from J, with 10 bases between. The specimen comprised CD4+ T cells from blood, sampled before the fourth cycle of nivolumab. The chain links TRBV4-1 to TRBJ2-7, with D maybe TRBD2 (5 bases). The clonotype was recovered from a human donor with classical Hodgkin lymphoma. CDR3 loop: CASSQARGEQYF. DNA of the CDR3: TGCGCCAGCAGCCAGGCTAGAGGGGAGCAGTACTTC.